These T cell receptor beta chains were read from a single sample in a study of control samples from healthy donors and cancer patients. Assay used: immunoSEQ multiplex PCR; TCRdb lists only in-frame clones, some missing. The sample yields 65,000 to 90,000 clones, 87% seen once. The sample was blood. These receptors were collected from a man in his forties or fifties in good health. Each CDR3 is given with its conserved first and last residue. The D gene is left open where the match is weak. Rows give clone size only sometimes, using once, few, many, or a class for an expanded clone.

>14|TRBJ1-1|NA|TRBV6-5|TRBD1
CASSLGQGTGEAFF
TGTGCCAGCAGTTTGGGACAGGGAACGGGTGAAGCTTTCTTT
>18|TRBJ2-3|once|TRBV7-7|NA
CASSLIGSEGHTRGTQYF
TGTGCCAGCAGCTTAATAGGGAGCGAGGGGCACACCCGAGGTACGCAGTATTTT
>18|TRBJ2-5|once|TRBV4-2|TRBD1
CASSQGGQGIEIVETQYF
TGTGCCAGCAGCCAAGGGGGACAGGGTATCGAAATCGTGGAGACCCAGTACTTC
>15|TRBJ2-1|NA|TRBV3-1/TRBV3-2|NA
CASSPLPSSYNEQFF
TGTGCCAGCAGCCCCCTGCCGAGCTCCTACAATGAGCAGTTCTTC
>15|TRBJ2-5|NA|TRBV4-1|TRBD1
CASSRRPGQPETQYF
TGCGCCAGCAGCCGACGGCCGGGACAGCCGGAGACCCAGTACTTC
>17|TRBJ1-4|NA|TRBV21-1|NA
CASSKGPRDREDEKLFF
TGTGCCAGCAGCAAAGGCCCTCGGGACAGGGAGGATGAAAAACTGTTTTTT
>16|TRBJ2-1|NA|TRBV5-1|TRBD1
CASSLRPTGGYNEQFF
TGCGCCAGCAGCTTGCGCCCGACAGGGGGCTACAATGAGCAGTTCTTC
>17|TRBJ2-6|NA|TRBV24-1|NA
CATSDSRRSAGANVLTF
TGTGCCACCAGTGATTCACGACGTAGTGCTGGGGCCAACGTCCTGACTTTC
>15|TRBJ1-4|NA|TRBV18|TRBD1
CASSPSGGGYEKLFF
TGTGCCAGCTCTCCCTCAGGGGGCGGTTATGAAAAACTGTTTTTT
>11|TRBJ2-1|NA|TRBV20-1|NA
CSAREIIEQFF
TGCAGTGCTAGAGAAATCATTGAGCAGTTCTTC
>15|TRBJ2-1|NA|TRBV6-5|NA
CASTTRDGSYNEQFF
TGTGCCAGCACCACCCGGGACGGTTCCTACAATGAGCAGTTCTTC
>14|TRBJ1-1|NA|TRBV28|NA
CASSPPHQGPEAFF
TGTGCCAGCAGTCCCCCCCACCAGGGCCCTGAAGCTTTCTTT
>14|TRBJ1-4|NA|TRBV6-5|NA
CASVENRGYEKLFF
TGTGCCAGCGTGGAAAACAGAGGTTATGAAAAACTGTTTTTT
>15|TRBJ2-1|NA|TRBV7-9|NA
CASTSQGEPRNEQFF
TGTGCCAGCACCTCCCAGGGAGAGCCCAGGAATGAGCAGTTCTTC
>13|TRBJ1-2|NA|TRBV11-2|NA
CASSLDRNYGYTF
TGTGCCAGCAGCTTGGACCGTAACTATGGCTACACCTTC
>15|TRBJ1-2|NA|TRBV4-3|NA
CASSPSVRQNYGYTF
TGCGCCAGCAGCCCCTCGGTCAGACAAAACTATGGCTACACCTTC
>14|TRBJ1-2|NA|TRBV19|NA
CASSIDHANYGYTF
TGTGCCAGTAGTATAGATCACGCTAACTATGGCTACACCTTC
>14|TRBJ1-2|few|TRBV2|NA
CASSRGGLNYGYTF
TGTGCCAGCAGTCGTGGGGGGTTGAACTATGGCTACACCTTC
>13|TRBJ1-6|NA|TRBV5-8|NA
CASSLAPDSPLHF
TGTGCCAGCAGCTTGGCCCCTGATTCACCCCTCCACTTT
>15|TRBJ1-6|NA|TRBV5-4|NA
CASSFDMSYNSPLHF
TGTGCCAGCAGCTTTGACATGTCCTATAATTCACCCCTCCACTTT
>15|TRBJ2-7|NA|TRBV24-1|TRBD1
CATSDPGQGAGEQYF
TGTGCCACCAGTGACCCTGGACAGGGGGCGGGTGAGCAGTACTTC
>14|TRBJ2-5|few|TRBV24-1|TRBD1
CATSDPGQGETQYF
TGTGCCACCAGTGATCCCGGACAGGGGGAGACCCAGTACTTC
>16|TRBJ2-7|medium-sized|TRBV4-1|NA
CASSQDPGASSYEQYF
TGCGCCAGCAGCCAAGATCCAGGAGCTAGCTCCTACGAGCAGTACTTC
>13|TRBJ1-3|few|TRBV9|NA
CASTRSMGNTIYF
TGTGCCAGCACCCGGAGTATGGGAAACACCATATATTTT
>15|TRBJ1-1|NA|TRBV13|NA
CASSPTGTKNTEAFF
TGTGCCAGCAGCCCCACCGGGACGAAGAACACTGAAGCTTTCTTT
>12|TRBJ1-2|NA|TRBV25-1|NA
CASSTGSWGYTF
TGTGCCAGCAGTACAGGGTCCTGGGGCTACACCTTC